The 7 T cell receptor beta chains listed next were all sequenced from one sample in a study of T cell clonality in common variable immunodeficiency. Assay used: immunoSEQ multiplex PCR; TCRdb lists only in-frame clones, some missing. Observed in the sample are 25,000 to 35,000 clones, none of them singletons. Sequencing was performed on peripheral blood mononuclear cells. Receptors originate from a person aged 18 to 70 in good health.

This clone has ten or more counts. From the germline J gene comes the end of the CDR3, since the read stops 3 residues before it. The chain combines TRBV30 with TRBJ2-1, with D maybe TRBD1 (5 bases). The CDR3 totals 13 residues. The V gene's germline CDR1 is GTSNPN and CDR2 SVGIG (reference sequence). With 5 bases removed from V and 6 bases from J, the gap between germline ends came to 14 bases. CDR3 DNA (partial): TGTGCCTGGGCTCAGGGCTCCAGCAATGAG. Its protein product is CAWAQGSSNE. The complete CDR3 reads CAWAQGSSNEQFF.

This clone was picked up many times. The read halts 3 residues ahead of the CDR3 end, with the missing end drawn from the germline J gene. J is TRBJ1-1 and V is TRBV30; the D gene is possibly TRBD1 (6 bases). V lost 1 base, J lost 2 bases, and 11 bases lay in between. CDR3 length: 14 residues. CDR1 and CDR2 (germline): GTSNPN, SVGIG (reference sequence). CDR3 sequence reads: CAWSGTGSNTEAFF. The covered CDR3 bases are TGTGCCTGGAGTGGAACAGGGTCCAACACTGAA.

This clone appeared many times. The read gets to within 3 residues of the CDR3 end, and the germline J gene fills in the rest. The V gene is TRBV14, the J gene TRBJ1-2; D call uncertain. The V end lost 1 base, the J end lost 3 bases, and 9 bases lay between the germline ends. Germline V gene data show CDR1 as SGHDN and CDR2 as FVKESK. The CDR3 has 14 residues. The CDR3 loop reads CASSQVRQHYGYTF. CDR3 bases read: TGTGCCAGCAGCCAAGTTCGACAACACTATGGC.

In the case of this clone: The missing CDR3 end, 3 residues past where the read stops, is filled in from the germline J gene. The V call is TRBV11-2, the J call TRBJ2-2; D not certain. V was clipped by 3 bases and J by 6 bases, with 11 bases between them. The germline V gene has CDR1 SGHAT and CDR2 FQNNGV. The CDR3 has 14 residues. The CDR3 is CASSLTRKPGELFF. The sequenced CDR3 bases are TGTGCCAGCAGCTTGACACGGAAGCCCGGGGAG. Full variable domain (remainder filled in from reference TRBV11-2 and TRBJ2-2): EAGVAQSPRYKIIEKRQSVAFWCNPISGHATLYWYQQILGQGPKLLIQFQNNGVVDDSQLPKDRFSAERLKGVDSTLKIQPAKLEDSAVYLCASSLTRKPGELFFGEGSRLTVL.

In this sample, this clone turned up a few times. With a much larger clone just one base away, this may be a read error. The read falls 3 residues short of the CDR3 end, and the missing part is taken from the germline J gene. The V and J genes are TRBV30 and TRBJ2-7; D could derive from TRBD1 or TRBD2 (6 bases each). The V and J ends lost 2 bases and 2 bases respectively, with 16 bases between them. Germline V gives CDR1 GTSNPN, CDR2 SVGIG (reference sequence). This CDR3 contains 15 residues. The sequenced CDR3 bases are TGTGCCTGGAGTTCCTCCCAGGAGGGGGCCTACGAG. Translated: CAWSSSQEGAYE. The complete CDR3 reads CAWSSSQEGAYEQYF.

Many counts were recorded for this clone. Incomplete CDR3 DNA: TGTGCCAGCAGCTTTAAGCCTCTTGATACG. It specifies CASSFKPLDT. The whole CDR3 protein is CASSFKPLDTQYF. The chain employs TRBV7-2 and TRBJ2-3; D remains unclear. The CDR3 end falls 3 residues outside the read, so it is completed with the germline J gene. The ends were cut back, 3 bases at V and 6 bases at J, with 10 bases in the middle. CDR1 is SGHTA and CDR2 is FQGNSA in the germline V gene. CDR3 length equals 13 residues.

This clone occurred a few times. The junction departs from germline at one end; a sequencing error may be responsible. The read falls 3 residues short of the CDR3 end, and the missing part is taken from the germline J gene. The rearrangement links TRBV18 to TRBJ2-6; 8 bases agree with TRBD1. CDR1 is KGHSH, CDR2 LQKENI, per germline. The CDR3 is 17 amino acids. CDR3 sequence: CAGSPRGQGSGANVLTF. The sequenced CDR3 bases are TGTGCCGGCTCACCGCGCGGACAGGGTTCTGGGGCCAACGTC. Full variable domain (rest looked up from reference TRBV18 and TRBJ2-6): NAGVMQNPRHLVRRRGQEARLRCSPMKGHSHVYWYRQLPEEGLKFMVYLQKENIIDESGMPKERFSAEFPKEGPSILRIQQVVRGDSAAYFCAGSPRGQGSGANVLTFGAGSRLTVL.